The subject of this entry is one T cell receptor (beta chain). Its antigen is unidentified. A J-beta primer mix and a sample-barcoded 5' primer were used in a second PCR of roughly 7 to 12 cycles. TCRdb re-called the 5' RACE reads through MiXCR, storing one row per CDR3 protein. Of roughly 1,800,000 distinct CDR3 sequences in the sample, around half were seen once. This sample was included in a study of blood T cells in healthy people across ages. Study results and limitations: Unsorted PBMCs blocked a conclusive comparison of naive and antigen-experienced cells. A strong correlation between TCR beta diversity and naive T cell percentage was seen.

The material sequenced was blood. The sequence was collected from a woman in her forties in good health.

The CDR3 region has the DNA TGCAGTGCTAGAGAACGGGGGACACTCACAGATACGCAGTATTTT. This sequence encodes CSARERGTLTDTQYF. The chain has TRBV20-1 and TRBJ2-3, with D tentatively TRBD1 or TRBD2 (6 bases each). The germline gives CDR1 DFQATT, CDR2 SNEGSKA (reference sequence). V was shortened by 0 bases and J by 2 bases, with 12 bases between the two germline ends. This CDR3 comprises 15 residues.